This TCR beta chain appears in the sequencing data of a study of T cells after yellow fever vaccination. This clonotype has a count of ten or more. No antigen is known for it. Points from the study as a whole: Most primary-vaccination clones reappeared after the booster (96% CD4, about 87% CD8). Contamination by abundant bulk-population clonotypes could be present in FACS-sorted repertoires.

From the 5' RACE reads, TCRdb called clonotypes with MiXCR, one entry per CDR3 protein. The data hold around 590,000 distinct CDR3 sequences, with about 12% observed a single time. Germline CDR1 is SGHTA and CDR2 is FQGNSA. This CDR3 has 15 amino acids. With V trimmed by 6 bases and J by 3 bases, 9 bases remained unmatched. This chain joins TRBV7-2 and TRBJ1-2; 8 bases map to TRBD1. The input for sequencing was PBMCs, taken on the day of the yellow fever booster vaccination. The TCR comes from a man aged 30-40 years who received the YFV17D yellow fever vaccine. CDR3 nucleotide sequence: TGTGCCAGCAGTAAAACAGGGGGAAGCGACTATGGCTACACCTTC. This translates into CASSKTGGSDYGYTF.